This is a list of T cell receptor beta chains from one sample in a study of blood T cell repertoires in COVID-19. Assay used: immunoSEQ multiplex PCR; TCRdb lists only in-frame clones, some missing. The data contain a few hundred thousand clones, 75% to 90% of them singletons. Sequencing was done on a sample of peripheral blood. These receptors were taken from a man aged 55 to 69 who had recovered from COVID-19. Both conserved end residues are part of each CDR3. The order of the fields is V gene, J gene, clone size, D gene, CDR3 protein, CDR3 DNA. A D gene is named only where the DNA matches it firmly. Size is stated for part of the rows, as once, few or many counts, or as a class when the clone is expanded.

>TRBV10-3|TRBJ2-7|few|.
CAISATETAYEQYF
TGTGCCATCAGTGCAACAGAAACCGCCTACGAGCAGTACTTC
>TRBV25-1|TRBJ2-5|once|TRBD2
CASSGLAGGEWYF
TGTGCCAGCAGTGGACTAGCGGGGGGGGAATGGTACTTC
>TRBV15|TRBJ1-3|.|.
CATSRDTTEVGLSGNTIYF
TGTGCCACCAGCAGAGACACGACGGAGGTGGGCCTCTCTGGAAACACCATATATTTT
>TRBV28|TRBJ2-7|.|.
CASREGGSYEQYF
TGTGCCAGCAGGGAAGGCGGATCCTACGAGCAGTACTTC
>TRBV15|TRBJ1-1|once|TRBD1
CATSSSLTPDRGSEAFF
TGTGCCACCAGCAGCTCCTTGACTCCGGACAGGGGTTCTGAAGCTTTCTTT
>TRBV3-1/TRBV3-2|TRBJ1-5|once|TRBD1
CASSQGTGGLGNQPQHF
TGTGCCAGCAGCCAAGGGACAGGGGGTCTAGGCAATCAGCCCCAGCATTTT
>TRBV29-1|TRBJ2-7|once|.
CSVEPHRAGEQYF
TGCAGCGTTGAACCGCACAGGGCGGGTGAGCAGTACTTC
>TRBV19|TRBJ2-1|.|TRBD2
CASKLVAGGWDEQFF
TGTGCCAGTAAACTCGTAGCGGGAGGATGGGATGAGCAGTTCTTC
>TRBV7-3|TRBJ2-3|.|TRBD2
CASSSGLAGGTDTQYF
TGTGCCAGCAGCTCTGGACTAGCGGGCGGCACAGATACGCAGTATTTT
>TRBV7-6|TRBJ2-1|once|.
CASSPTGGRRGATAYNEQFF
TGTGCCAGCAGCCCTACGGGCGGGCGTCGGGGGGCCACGGCCTACAATGAGCAGTTCTTC
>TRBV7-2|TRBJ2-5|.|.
CASSSPRSGETQYF
TGTGCCAGCAGCTCCCCCCGTAGCGGAGAGACCCAGTACTTC
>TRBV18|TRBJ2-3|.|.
CASSPGDRRDTQYF
TGTGCCAGCTCACCAGGCGACAGGAGAGATACGCAGTATTTT
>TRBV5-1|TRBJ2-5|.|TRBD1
CASCWTGGETQYF
TGCGCCAGCTGTTGGACAGGCGGAGAGACCCAGTACTTC
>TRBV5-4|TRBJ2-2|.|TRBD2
CASSLAVAGTGELFF
TGTGCCAGCAGCTTGGCCGTAGCGGGTACCGGGGAGCTGTTTTTT
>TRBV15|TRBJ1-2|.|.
CATSRDGSSRDNGYTF
TGTGCCACCAGCAGAGATGGGTCGAGCAGGGATAACGGCTACACCTTC
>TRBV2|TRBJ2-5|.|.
CASSLTPQSQETQYF
TGTGCCAGCAGTTTAACGCCACAGTCGCAAGAGACCCAGTACTTC
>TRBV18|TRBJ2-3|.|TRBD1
CASSPLLGGGWEDTQYF
TGTGCCAGCTCACCACTCCTAGGGGGCGGCTGGGAAGATACGCAGTATTTT
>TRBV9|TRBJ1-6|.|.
CASSVGDPGSPLHF
TGTGCCAGCAGCGTAGGCGACCCGGGGTCACCCCTCCACTTT
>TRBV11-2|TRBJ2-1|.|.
CASSLANNEQFF
TGTGCCAGCAGCTTAGCTAACAATGAGCAGTTCTTC
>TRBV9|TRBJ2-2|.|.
CASSAEHTGELFF
TGTGCCAGCAGCGCCGAGCACACCGGGGAGCTGTTTTTT
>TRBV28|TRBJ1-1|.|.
CASSPNLAAKAFF
TGTGCCAGCAGTCCCAATCTGGCGGCGAAAGCTTTCTTT
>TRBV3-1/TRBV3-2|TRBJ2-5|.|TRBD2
CASSLRRGGGGETQYF
TGTGCCAGCAGCCTCCGCCGGGGGGGCGGGGGAGAGACCCAGTACTTC
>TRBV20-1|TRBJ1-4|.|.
CSASLAPPNEKLFF
TGCAGTGCTAGTCTAGCTCCGCCTAATGAAAAACTGTTTTTT
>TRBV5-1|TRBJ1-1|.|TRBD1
CASSRRQGTEAFF
TGCGCCAGCAGCCGTCGACAGGGGACTGAAGCTTTCTTT
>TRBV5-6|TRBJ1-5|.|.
CASSLNSVSGNQPQHF
TGTGCCAGCAGCTTGAATTCGGTTTCGGGCAATCAGCCCCAGCATTTT
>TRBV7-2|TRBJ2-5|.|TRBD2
CASNALAGGAQETQYF
TGTGCCAGCAACGCTCTTGCCGGGGGGGCCCAAGAGACCCAGTACTTC
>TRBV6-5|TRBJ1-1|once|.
CASSYDRFTEAFF
TGTGCCAGCAGTTACGACAGGTTCACTGAAGCTTTCTTT
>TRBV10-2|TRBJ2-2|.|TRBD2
CASKYLLALELFF
TGCGCCAGCAAATACTTACTAGCGTTGGAGCTGTTTTTT
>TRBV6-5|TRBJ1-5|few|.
CASRNSNSNQPQHF
TGTGCCAGCCGAAACAGTAATAGCAATCAGCCCCAGCATTTT
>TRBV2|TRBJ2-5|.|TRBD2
CASSEALRGLAGETQYF
TGTGCCAGCAGTGAAGCGCTTCGGGGACTAGCGGGAGAGACCCAGTACTTC